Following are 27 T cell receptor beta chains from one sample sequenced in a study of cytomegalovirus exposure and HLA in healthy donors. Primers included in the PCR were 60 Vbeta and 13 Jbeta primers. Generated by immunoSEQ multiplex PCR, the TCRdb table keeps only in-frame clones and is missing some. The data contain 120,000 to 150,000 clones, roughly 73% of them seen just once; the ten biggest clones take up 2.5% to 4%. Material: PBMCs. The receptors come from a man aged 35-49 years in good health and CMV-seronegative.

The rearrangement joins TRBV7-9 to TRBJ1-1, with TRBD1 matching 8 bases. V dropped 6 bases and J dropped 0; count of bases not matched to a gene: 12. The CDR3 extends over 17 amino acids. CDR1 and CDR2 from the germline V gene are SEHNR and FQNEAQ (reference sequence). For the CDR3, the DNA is TGTGCCAGCAGGGGAGACAGGGGTCGGGCCATGAACACTGAAGCTTTCTTT. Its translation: CASRGDRGRAMNTEAFF.

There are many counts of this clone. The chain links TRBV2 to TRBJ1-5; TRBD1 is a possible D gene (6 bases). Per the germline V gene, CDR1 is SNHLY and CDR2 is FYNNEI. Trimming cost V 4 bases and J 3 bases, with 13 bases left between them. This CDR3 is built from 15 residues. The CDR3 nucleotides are TGTGCCAGCAGTGGGTCAGGGGTCATCAATCAGCCCCAGCATTTT. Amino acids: CASSGSGVINQPQHF.

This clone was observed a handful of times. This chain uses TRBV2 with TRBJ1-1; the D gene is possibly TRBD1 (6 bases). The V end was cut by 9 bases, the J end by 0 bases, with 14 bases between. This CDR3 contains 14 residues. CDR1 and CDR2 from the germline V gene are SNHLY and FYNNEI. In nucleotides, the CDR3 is TGTGCCAGTGACAGGCAGGCGATGAACACTGAAGCTTTCTTT. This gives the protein CASDRQAMNTEAFF.

CDR3 loop: CASSYVSNQPQHF. As DNA, the CDR3 is TGTGCCAGCAGTTATGTAAGCAATCAGCCCCAGCATTTT. The V gene is TRBV27, the J gene TRBJ1-5; D remains unclear. The CDR3 runs 13 residues. From germline, CDR1 is MNHEY and CDR2 SMNVEV (reference sequence). Trimming stripped 4 bases from V and 1 base from J, with 5 bases between.

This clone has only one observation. The CDR3 reads CASSDSDGYTF. In nucleotides, the CDR3 is TGTGCCAGCAGCGACTCGGATGGCTACACCTTC. The J gene is TRBJ1-2, the V gene TRBV7-9; D remains unclear. CDR1 and CDR2 (germline): SEHNR, FQNEAQ (reference sequence). There are 11 residues in the CDR3. Trimming stripped 5 bases from V and 6 bases from J, with 7 bases between.

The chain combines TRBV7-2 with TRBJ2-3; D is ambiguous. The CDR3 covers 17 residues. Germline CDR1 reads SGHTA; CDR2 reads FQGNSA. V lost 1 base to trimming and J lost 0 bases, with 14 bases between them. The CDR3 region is CASSLGRARSSTDTQYF. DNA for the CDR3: TGTGCCAGCAGCTTAGGACGAGCGCGATCTAGCACAGATACGCAGTATTTT.

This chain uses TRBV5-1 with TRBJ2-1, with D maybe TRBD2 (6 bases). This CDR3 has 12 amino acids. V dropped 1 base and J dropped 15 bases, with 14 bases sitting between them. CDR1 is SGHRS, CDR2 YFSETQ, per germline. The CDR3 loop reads CASSLNTQGGFF. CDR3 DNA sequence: TGCGCCAGCAGCTTGAATACTCAGGGAGGGTTCTTC.

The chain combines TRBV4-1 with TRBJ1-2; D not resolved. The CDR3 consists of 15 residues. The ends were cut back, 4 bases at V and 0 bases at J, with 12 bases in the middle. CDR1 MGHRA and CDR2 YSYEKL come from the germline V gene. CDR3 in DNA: TGCGCCAGCAGCCGTAACAGAGATACTAACTATGGCTACACCTTC. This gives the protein CASSRNRDTNYGYTF.

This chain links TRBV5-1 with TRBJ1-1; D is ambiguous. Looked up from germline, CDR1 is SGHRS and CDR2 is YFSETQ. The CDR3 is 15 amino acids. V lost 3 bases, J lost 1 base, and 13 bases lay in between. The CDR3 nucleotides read TGCGCCAGCAGCTCCTTAGGAGGAACGAACACTGAAGCTTTCTTT. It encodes CASSSLGGTNTEAFF.

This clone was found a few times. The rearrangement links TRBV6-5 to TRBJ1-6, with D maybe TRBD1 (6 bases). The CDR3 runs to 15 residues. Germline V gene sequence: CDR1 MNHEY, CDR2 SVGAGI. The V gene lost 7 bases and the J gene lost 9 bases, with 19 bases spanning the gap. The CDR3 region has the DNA TGTGCCAGCAAAACAGGTCCAGGGGTAATTTCACCCCTCCACTTT. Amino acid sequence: CASKTGPGVISPLHF.

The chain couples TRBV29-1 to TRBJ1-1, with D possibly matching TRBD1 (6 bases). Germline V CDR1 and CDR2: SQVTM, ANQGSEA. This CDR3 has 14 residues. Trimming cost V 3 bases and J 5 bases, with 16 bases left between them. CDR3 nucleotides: TGCAGCGTTGACCTGGCGTGGACAGTTACTGAAGCTTTCTTT. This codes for CSVDLAWTVTEAFF.

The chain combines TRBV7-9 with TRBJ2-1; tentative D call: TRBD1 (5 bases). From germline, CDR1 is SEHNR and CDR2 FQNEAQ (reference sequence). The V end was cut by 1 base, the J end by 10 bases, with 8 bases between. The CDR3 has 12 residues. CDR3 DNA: TGTGCCAGCAGCTTAGACAGGCGAGAGCAGTTCTTC. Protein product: CASSLDRREQFF.

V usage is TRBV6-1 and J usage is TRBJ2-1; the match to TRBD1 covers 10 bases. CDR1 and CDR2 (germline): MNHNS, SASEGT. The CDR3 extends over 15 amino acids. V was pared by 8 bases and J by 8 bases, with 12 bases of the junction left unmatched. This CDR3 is CASYKGTGDFDEQFF. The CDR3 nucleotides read TGTGCCAGCTATAAGGGGACAGGGGATTTCGATGAGCAGTTCTTC.

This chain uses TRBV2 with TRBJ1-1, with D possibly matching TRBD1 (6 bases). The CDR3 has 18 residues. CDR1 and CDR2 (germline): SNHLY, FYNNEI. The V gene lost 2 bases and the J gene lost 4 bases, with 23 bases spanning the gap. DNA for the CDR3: TGTGCCAGCAGTGAAATGGCAGGGGCTTGGGGGCGAAGCACTGAAGCTTTCTTT. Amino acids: CASSEMAGAWGRSTEAFF.

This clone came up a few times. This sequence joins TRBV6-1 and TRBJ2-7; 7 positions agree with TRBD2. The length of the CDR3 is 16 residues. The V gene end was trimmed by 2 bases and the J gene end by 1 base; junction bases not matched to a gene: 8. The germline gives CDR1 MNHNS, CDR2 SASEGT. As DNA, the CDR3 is TGTGCCAGCAGTGAACTACGGGGGGTTTCTTCCTACGAGCAGTACTTC. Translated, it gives CASSELRGVSSYEQYF.

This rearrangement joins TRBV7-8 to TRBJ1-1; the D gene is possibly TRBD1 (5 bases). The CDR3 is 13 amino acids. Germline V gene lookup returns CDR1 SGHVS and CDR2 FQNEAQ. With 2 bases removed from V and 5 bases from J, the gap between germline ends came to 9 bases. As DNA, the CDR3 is TGTGCCAGCAGCTTAAATGGGGGGACTGAAGCTTTCTTT. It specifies CASSLNGGTEAFF.

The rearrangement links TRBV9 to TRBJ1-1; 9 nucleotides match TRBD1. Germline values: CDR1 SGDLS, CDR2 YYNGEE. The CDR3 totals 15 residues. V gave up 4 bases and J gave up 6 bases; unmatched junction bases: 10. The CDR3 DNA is TGTGCCAGCAGCCCACAGGGGGCCCTACGCGCTGAAGCTTTCTTT. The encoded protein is CASSPQGALRAEAFF.

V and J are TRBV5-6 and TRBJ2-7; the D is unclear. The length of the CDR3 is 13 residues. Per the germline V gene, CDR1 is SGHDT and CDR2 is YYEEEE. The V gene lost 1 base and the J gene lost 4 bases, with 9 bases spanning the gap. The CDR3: CASSLRVVYEQYF. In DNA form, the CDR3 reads TGTGCCAGCAGCTTGAGAGTCGTATACGAGCAGTACTTC.

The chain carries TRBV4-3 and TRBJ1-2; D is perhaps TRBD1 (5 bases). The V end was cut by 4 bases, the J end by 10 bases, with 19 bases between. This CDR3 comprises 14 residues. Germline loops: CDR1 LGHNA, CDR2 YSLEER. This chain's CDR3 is CASSPRTQVSDYTF. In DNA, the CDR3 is TGCGCCAGCAGCCCCCGTACACAGGTTTCGGACTACACCTTC.

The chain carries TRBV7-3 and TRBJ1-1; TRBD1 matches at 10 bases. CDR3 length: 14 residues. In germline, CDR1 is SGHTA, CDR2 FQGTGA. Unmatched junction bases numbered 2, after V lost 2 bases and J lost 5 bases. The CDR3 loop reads CASSLVGQGTEAFF. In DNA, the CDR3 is TGTGCCAGCAGCTTAGTGGGACAGGGGACTGAAGCTTTCTTT.

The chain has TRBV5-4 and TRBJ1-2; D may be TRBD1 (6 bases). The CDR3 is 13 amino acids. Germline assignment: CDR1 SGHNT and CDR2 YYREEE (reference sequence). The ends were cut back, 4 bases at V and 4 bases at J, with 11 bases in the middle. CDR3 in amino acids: CASSPDRSYGYTF. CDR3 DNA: TGTGCCAGCAGCCCAGACAGGTCCTATGGCTACACCTTC.

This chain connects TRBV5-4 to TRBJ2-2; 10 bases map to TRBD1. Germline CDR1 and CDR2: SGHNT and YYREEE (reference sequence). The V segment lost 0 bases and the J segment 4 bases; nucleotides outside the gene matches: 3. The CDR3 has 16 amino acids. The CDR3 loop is CASSLADRGPTGELFF. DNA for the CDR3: TGTGCCAGCAGCTTGGCCGACAGGGGGCCCACCGGGGAGCTGTTTTTT.

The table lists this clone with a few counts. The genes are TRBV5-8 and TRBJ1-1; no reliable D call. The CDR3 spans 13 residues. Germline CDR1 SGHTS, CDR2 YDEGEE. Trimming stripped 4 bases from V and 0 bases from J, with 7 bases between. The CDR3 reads CASSVHLNTEAFF. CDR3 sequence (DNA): TGTGCCAGCAGCGTACACCTGAACACTGAAGCTTTCTTT.

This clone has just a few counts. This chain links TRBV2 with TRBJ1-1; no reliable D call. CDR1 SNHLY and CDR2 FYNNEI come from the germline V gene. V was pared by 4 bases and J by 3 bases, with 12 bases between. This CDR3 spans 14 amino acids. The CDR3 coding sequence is TGTGCCAGCAGTGTGATGGAGGGAGACACTGAAGCTTTCTTT. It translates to CASSVMEGDTEAFF.

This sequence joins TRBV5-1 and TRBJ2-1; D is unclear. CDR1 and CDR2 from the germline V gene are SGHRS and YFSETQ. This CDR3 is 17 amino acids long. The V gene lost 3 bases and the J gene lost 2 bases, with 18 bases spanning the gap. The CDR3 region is CASSSNLDLPTYNEQFF. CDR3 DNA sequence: TGCGCCAGCAGCTCGAATTTAGATCTACCGACCTACAATGAGCAGTTCTTC.

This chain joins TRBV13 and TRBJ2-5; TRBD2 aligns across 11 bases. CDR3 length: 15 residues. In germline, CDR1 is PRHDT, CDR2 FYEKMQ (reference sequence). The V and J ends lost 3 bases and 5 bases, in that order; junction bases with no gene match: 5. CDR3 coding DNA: TGTGCCAGCAGCTTCGGGACTAGCGGCTCGGAGACCCAGTACTTC. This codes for CASSFGTSGSETQYF.

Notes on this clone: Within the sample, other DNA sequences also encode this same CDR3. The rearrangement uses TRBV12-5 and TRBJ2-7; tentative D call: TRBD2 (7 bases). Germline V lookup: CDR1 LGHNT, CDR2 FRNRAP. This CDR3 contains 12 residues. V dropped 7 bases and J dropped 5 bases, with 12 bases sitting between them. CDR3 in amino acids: CASAGGGDEQYF. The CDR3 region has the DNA TGTGCTAGTGCCGGCGGGGGCGACGAGCAGTACTTC.